One sample yielded the 5 T cell receptor beta chains listed below, sequenced in a study of blood T cell repertoires in COVID-19 (dated by TCRdb to 2020 to 2021). Libraries were made using the immunoSEQ multiplex PCR assay. The source is immuneACCESS, and TCRdb retained only in-frame sequences with V and J called. Part of the clones is not carried over; for the studies checked, unresolved V genes explain less than half of this, and the remainder is unexplained. Counted in this sample were about 360,000 clones; 70% to 90% of them appeared once. Together, the top ten hold around 2% of the sample. Sequencing was done on a sample of PBMCs or T cells enriched from blood (not recorded which). The receptor set was obtained from a man in his forties in a cohort exposed to, infected with or recovered from COVID-19 (not recorded which).

The rearrangement joins TRBV28 to TRBJ2-7, with TRBD2 matching 7 bases. V shed 2 bases and J 2 bases; nucleotides not matched to a gene: 3. The CDR3 covers 14 residues. Per germline, CDR1 MDHEN and CDR2 SYDVKM. Here the CDR3 DNA reads TGTGCCAGCAGTTTAGGGGAGGGAACCTACGAGCAGTACTTC. Translating gives CASSLGEGTYEQYF. The complete variable domain, with remaining parts taken from reference TRBV28 and TRBJ2-7, reads DVKVTQSSRYLVKRTGEKVFLECVQDMDHENMFWYRQDPGLGLRLIYFSYDVKMKEKGDIPEGYSVSREKKERFSLILESASTNQTSMYLCASSLGEGTYEQYFGPGTRLTVT.

The rearrangement uses TRBV7-2 and TRBJ1-2, with D tentatively TRBD1 (6 bases). Germline loops: CDR1 SGHTA, CDR2 FQGNSA. This CDR3 is 16 amino acids long. V lost 1 base and J 5 bases, leaving 17 bases between the germline ends. CDR3 in amino acids: CASSLGVYRVGYGYTF. In DNA form, the CDR3 reads TGTGCCAGCAGCTTAGGCGTTTACAGGGTGGGTTATGGCTACACCTTC.

In DNA, the CDR3 is TGTGCCAGTACGCCGGGACAGGAAGCCAAAAACATTCAGTACTTC. Protein sequence: CASTPGQEAKNIQYF. The rearrangement links TRBV19 to TRBJ2-4, with 8 positions matching TRBD1. This CDR3 spans 15 amino acids. The ends lost 7 bases at V and 0 bases at J; junction bases unmatched: 5. The germline V gene encodes CDR1 LNHDA and CDR2 SQIVND (reference sequence). The whole variable domain, filled in from reference TRBV19 and TRBJ2-4, reads DGGITQSPKYLFRKEGQNVTLSCEQNLNHDAMYWYRQDPGQGLRLIYYSQIVNDFQKGDIAEGYSVSREKKESFPLTVTSAQKNPTAFYLCASTPGQEAKNIQYFGAGTRLSVL.

This clone occurred a few times. CDR3 sequence: CASEGALNYGYTF. DNA for the CDR3: TGTGCCAGCGAAGGGGCCCTCAACTATGGCTACACCTTC. J is TRBJ1-2 and V is TRBV28; a weak D match, TRBD1 (5 bases). Per the germline V gene, CDR1 is MDHEN and CDR2 is SYDVKM. V was shortened by 8 bases and J by 2 bases, with 12 bases between the two germline ends. The length of the CDR3 is 13 residues.

The rearrangement uses TRBV30 and TRBJ1-4, with 11 bases fitting TRBD1. Germline V gene lookup returns CDR1 GTSNPN and CDR2 SVGIG (reference sequence). This CDR3 has 14 residues. With V trimmed by 2 bases and J by 7 bases, 3 bases remained unmatched. The chain's CDR3 is CAWSPGTGGEKLFF. The CDR3, as DNA: TGTGCCTGGAGTCCCGGGACAGGGGGTGAAAAACTGTTTTTT. Based on the CDR3 plus reference TRBV30 and TRBJ1-4, the full variable domain is SQTIHQWPATLVQPVGSPLSLECTVEGTSNPNLYWYRQAAGRGLQLLFYSVGIGQISSEVPQNLSASRPQDRQFILSSKKLLLSDSGFYLCAWSPGTGGEKLFFGSGTQLSVL.